Following are 6 T cell receptor beta chains from one sample sequenced in a study of human T cells and chemical hapten exposure. TCRdb reanalysed the RACE reads using MiXCR and keeps one entry per CDR3 protein. The table shows under 300,000 distinct CDR3 sequences, with almost 8% occurring only once. Time point reported: pre-sensitization, week 0. The treatment: therapeutic diphenylcyclopropenone sensitization with weekly scalp DPC. Sequencing used whole blood, obtained in connection with sensitization to the hapten diphenylcyclopropenone (DPC). The receptors stem from a young man with alopecia areata. Some clones in this sample may be carry-over from other donors' samples.

This clonotype has at least ten counts. The V call is TRBV7-6, the J call TRBJ1-1; TRBD1 is a possible D gene (6 bases). Germline loops: CDR1 SGHVS, CDR2 FNYEAQ. CDR3 size: 18 residues. Trimming took off 0 bases at V and 0 bases at J, with 17 bases between the two ends. CDR3 sequence reads: CASSLAAGAFFMNTEAFF. CDR3 DNA sequence: TGTGCCAGCAGCTTAGCGGCGGGGGCGTTTTTCATGAACACTGAAGCTTTCTTT.

The chain recombines TRBV20-1 with TRBJ1-2, with D possibly TRBD1 on 5 matching bases. V dropped 5 bases and J dropped 8 bases, with 18 bases sitting between them. Germline V lookup: CDR1 DFQATT, CDR2 SNEGSKA (reference sequence). CDR3 length equals 13 residues. As DNA, the CDR3 is TGCAGTGCTGGCCCCCCCTCAAGGGGAGGCTACACCTTC. Residues: CSAGPPSRGGYTF.

This sequence joins TRBV7-9 and TRBJ2-5; unclear D gene. Germline V gene data show CDR1 as SEHNR and CDR2 as FQNEAQ (reference sequence). Trimming took off 5 bases at V and 5 bases at J, with 12 bases between the two ends. This CDR3 spans 13 amino acids. The CDR3 nucleotides are TGTGCCAGCAGCCCACTACCCCGGGAGACCCAGTACTTC. It yields the protein CASSPLPRETQYF.

This clonotype has just a few counts. The V gene is TRBV28, the J gene TRBJ1-1, with unresolved D. The CDR3 sequence is 10 residues long. Looked up from germline, CDR1 is MDHEN and CDR2 is SYDVKM. V lost 4 bases and J lost 14, with 11 bases in between. The CDR3 DNA follows: TGTGCCAGCAGTTCTCGCGTAGTGTTCTTT. As protein: CASSSRVVFF.

In its sample, this clonotype was seen many times. The chain joins TRBV10-3 to TRBJ2-1, with 12 bases fitting TRBD2. J was trimmed by 8 bases and V by 2 bases; bases with no gene match: 7. The CDR3 is made up of 16 amino acids. Germline V gives CDR1 ENHRY, CDR2 SYGVKD. Here the CDR3 reads CAISEMASGGADEQFF. The CDR3 DNA is TGTGCCATCAGTGAGATGGCTAGCGGGGGGGCCGATGAGCAGTTCTTC.

V usage is TRBV4-2 and J usage is TRBJ2-5; 9 nucleotides agree with TRBD1. With 3 bases clipped from V and 5 bases from J, the junction kept 7 bases outside the gene matches. The CDR3 totals 15 residues. From germline, CDR1 is LGHNA and CDR2 YNFKEQ. CDR3: CASSQYTGGGETQYF. CDR3 DNA: TGTGCCAGCAGCCAGTATACAGGGGGCGGGGAGACCCAGTACTTC.